These 4 T cell receptor beta chains came from one sample sequenced in a study of shared clonotypes between healthy human individuals. Method: immunoSEQ multiplex PCR; TCRdb's copy keeps in-frame clones and lacks some. Among about 1.5 million clones listed, nearly 99% were seen once. Sequenced input: naive CD4+ T cells sorted from blood. Subset indicated: CD45RA+ positively selected. These receptors were obtained from a young man in good health.

The chain's CDR3 is CASSVRQGSYNEQFF. CDR3 bases: TGTGCCAGCAGTGTTCGACAGGGCTCCTACAATGAGCAGTTCTTC. The genes are TRBV6-1 and TRBJ2-1, with 7 bases lining up with TRBD1. Germline V lookup: CDR1 MNHNS, CDR2 SASEGT. Trimming at V came to 4 bases and at J to 0 bases, leaving 3 bases not matched to a gene. This CDR3 has 15 amino acids.

The chain uses TRBV5-4 and TRBJ2-1; TRBD1 agrees at 9 bases. The CDR3 covers 15 residues. The germline V gene encodes CDR1 SGHNT and CDR2 YYREEE (reference sequence). The trim removed 4 bases at V and 4 bases at J, leaving 6 bases unmatched. The CDR3 DNA is TGTGCCAGCAGCCCCGGGACAGGGATGTACAATGAGCAGTTCTTC. This codes for CASSPGTGMYNEQFF.

The V call is TRBV7-2, the J call TRBJ2-5, with 7 bases aligning to TRBD1. The CDR3 runs to 15 residues. The V segment lost 6 bases and the J segment 8 bases; nucleotides outside the gene matches: 15. The germline V gene encodes CDR1 SGHTA and CDR2 FQGNSA. The CDR3 coding sequence is TGTGCCAGCAGACGAGACAGGGCCGGGTTAGCCACCCAGTACTTC. It translates to CASRRDRAGLATQYF.

This chain links TRBV19 with TRBJ2-5; D may be TRBD1 (7 bases). The CDR3 is 14 amino acids. CDR1 LNHDA and CDR2 SQIVND come from the germline V gene (reference sequence). V lost 5 bases and J 4 bases, leaving 14 bases between the germline ends. The DNA for the CDR3 is TGTGCCAGTAGTGTAGGAGGGGGCCGAGAGACCCAGTACTTC. This encodes CASSVGGGRETQYF.